These 10 T cell receptor beta chains were all obtained from the same sample, sequenced in a study of shared clonotypes between healthy human individuals (dated by TCRdb to about 2020). Library preparation employed the immunoSEQ multiplex PCR assay. TCRdb took over this immuneACCESS table, retaining in-frame rearrangements with V and J assigned. Such tables are incomplete; in checked studies, under half of the missing clones stem from an unresolved V gene, and the remainder is unexplained. Here the sample has hundreds of thousands of clones; more than 95% occur a single time. In total, the top ten clones hold less than 0.065% of the sample. Sequenced input: naive CD4+ T cells sorted from blood. According to the study, the label for this sample's cell subset or site signals: CD45RA+ positively selected. These receptor sequences come from a woman between 25 and 40 years old in good health.

The chain has TRBV30 and TRBJ2-2, with TRBD1 matching over 7 bases. Per the germline V gene, CDR1 is GTSNPN and CDR2 is SVGIG (reference sequence). The J segment lost 8 bases and the V segment lost 0 bases, leaving 9 bases of the junction unmatched. CDR3 length equals 15 residues. The CDR3 region is CAWSVRTGARGELFF. CDR3 nucleotides: TGTGCCTGGAGTGTACGAACAGGGGCTAGGGGGGAGCTGTTTTTT.

The V call is TRBV29-1, the J call TRBJ2-7; 10 nucleotides align to TRBD1. CDR1 and CDR2 (germline): SQVTM, ANQGSEA. CDR3 size: 15 residues. V lost 6 bases and J lost 4; bases outside the gene matches: 12. Here the CDR3 DNA reads TGCAGCGTGGAGGACAGGGGGGGCGCGGGTTACGAGCAGTACTTC. Translation gives CSVEDRGGAGYEQYF.

The chain combines TRBV28 with TRBJ2-5; 9 bases fit TRBD1. The CDR3 covers 15 residues. Germline loops: CDR1 MDHEN, CDR2 SYDVKM. The junction had 7 bases not matched to a gene; V was cut back by 4 bases and J by 4 bases. The CDR3 bases are TGTGCCAGCAGTTCACCGGGACAGGGTGCAGAGACCCAGTACTTC. Translating it yields CASSSPGQGAETQYF.

This chain uses TRBV5-1 with TRBJ2-1; no definite D call. Trimming took off 2 bases at V and 4 bases at J, with 4 bases between the two ends. Germline CDR1 is SGHRS and CDR2 is YFSETQ. This CDR3 region has 12 residues. The CDR3 region has the DNA TGCGCCAGCAGCTTCGAGTACAATGAGCAGTTCTTC. Protein: CASSFEYNEQFF.

J is TRBJ2-7 and V is TRBV29-1; TRBD1 is a possible D gene (6 bases). The length of the CDR3 is 13 residues. Trimming removed 7 bases from V and 3 bases from J, with 16 bases in between. CDR1 and CDR2 from the germline V gene are SQVTM and ANQGSEA. The chain's CDR3 is CSARIQGSYEQYF. DNA of the CDR3: TGCAGCGCTAGAATACAGGGAAGCTACGAGCAGTACTTC.

This chain uses TRBV9 with TRBJ1-2; TRBD1 agrees at 8 bases. Per the germline V gene, CDR1 is SGDLS and CDR2 is YYNGEE. The CDR3 is made up of 20 amino acids. The junction had 22 bases not matched to a gene; V was cut back by 3 bases and J by 3 bases. The CDR3 nucleotides read TGTGCCAGCAGCGGAGTCCTCCTTGGGACAGGAGGAATTCAGGACTATGGCTACACCTTC. Encoded protein: CASSGVLLGTGGIQDYGYTF.

This sequence joins TRBV25-1 and TRBJ1-4; D may be TRBD1 (5 bases). The CDR3 is 15 residues long. CDR1 and CDR2 (germline): MGHDK, SYGVNS. V was clipped by 5 bases and J by 0 bases, with 10 bases between them. The CDR3 sequence is CASSWGGTTNEKLFF. CDR3 DNA sequence: TGTGCCAGCAGTTGGGGGGGTACAACTAATGAAAAACTGTTTTTT.

The count of this clone is one. The rearrangement joins TRBV29-1 to TRBJ2-3; perhaps TRBD2 as D (5 bases). The V end was cut by 4 bases, the J end by 1 base, with 12 bases between. The CDR3 has 14 residues. Per the germline V gene, CDR1 is SQVTM and CDR2 is ANQGSEA. CDR3 sequence reads: CSVVGRTRTDTQYF. The CDR3 bases are TGCAGCGTTGTAGGTCGGACTCGCACAGATACGCAGTATTTT.

The V gene is TRBV6-5, the J gene TRBJ2-7; 8 nucleotides agree with TRBD1. The germline V gene has CDR1 MNHEY and CDR2 SVGAGI. After removal of 6 bases from V and 2 bases from J, the junction contained 6 bases not matched to a gene. The CDR3 contains 14 residues. The CDR3 sequence is CASRPTGQAYEQYF. CDR3 DNA sequence: TGTGCCAGCAGGCCCACGGGACAGGCCTACGAGCAGTACTTC.

The chain employs TRBV28 and TRBJ2-7; D call uncertain. The CDR3 contains 14 residues. V lost 3 bases and J lost 0, with 9 bases in between. Germline loops: CDR1 MDHEN, CDR2 SYDVKM. This CDR3 is CASSLGLLSYEQYF. CDR3 nucleotide sequence: TGTGCCAGCAGTTTGGGCCTCCTCTCCTACGAGCAGTACTTC.